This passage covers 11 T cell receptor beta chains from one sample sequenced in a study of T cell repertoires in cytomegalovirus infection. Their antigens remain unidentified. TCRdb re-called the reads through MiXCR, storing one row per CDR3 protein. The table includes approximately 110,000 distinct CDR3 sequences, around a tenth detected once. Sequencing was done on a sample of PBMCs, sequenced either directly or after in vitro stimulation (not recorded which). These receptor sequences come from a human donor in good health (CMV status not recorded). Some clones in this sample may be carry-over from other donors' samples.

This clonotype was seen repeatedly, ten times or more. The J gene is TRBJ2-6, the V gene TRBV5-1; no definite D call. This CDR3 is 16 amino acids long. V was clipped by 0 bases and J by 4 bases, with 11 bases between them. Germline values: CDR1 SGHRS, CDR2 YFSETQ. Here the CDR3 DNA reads TGCGCCAGCAGCTTGGCCGGGCTCTCCGGGGCCAACGTCCTGACTTTC. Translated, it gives CASSLAGLSGANVLTF.

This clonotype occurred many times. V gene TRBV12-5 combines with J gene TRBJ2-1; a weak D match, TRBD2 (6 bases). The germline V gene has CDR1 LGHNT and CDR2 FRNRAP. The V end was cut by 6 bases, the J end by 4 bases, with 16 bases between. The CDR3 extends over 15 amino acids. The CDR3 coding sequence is TGTGCTAGTGGGGACGGGAGTGGTCCTTACAATGAGCAGTTCTTC. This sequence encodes CASGDGSGPYNEQFF.

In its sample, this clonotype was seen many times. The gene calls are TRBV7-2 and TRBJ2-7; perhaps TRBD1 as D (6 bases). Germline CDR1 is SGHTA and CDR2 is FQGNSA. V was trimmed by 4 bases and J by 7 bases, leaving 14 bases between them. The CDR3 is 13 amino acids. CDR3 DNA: TGTGCCAGCAGCTCCCAGGGGACCTTGGAGCAGTACGTC. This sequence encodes CASSSQGTLEQYV.

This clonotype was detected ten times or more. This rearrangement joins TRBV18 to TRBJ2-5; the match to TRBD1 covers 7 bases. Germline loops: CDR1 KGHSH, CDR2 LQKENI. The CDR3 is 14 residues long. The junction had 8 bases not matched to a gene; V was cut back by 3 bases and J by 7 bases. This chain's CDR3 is CASSPVTGIATQYF. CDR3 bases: TGTGCCAGCTCACCGGTGACAGGGATCGCGACCCAGTACTTC.

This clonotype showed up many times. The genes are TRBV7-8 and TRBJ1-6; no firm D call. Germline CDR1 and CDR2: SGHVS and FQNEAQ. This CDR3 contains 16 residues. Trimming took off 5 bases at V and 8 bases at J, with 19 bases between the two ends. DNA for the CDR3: TGTGCCAGCAGCCCCTGGACCGCTGGAGGCGATTCACCCCTCCACTTT. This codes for CASSPWTAGGDSPLHF.

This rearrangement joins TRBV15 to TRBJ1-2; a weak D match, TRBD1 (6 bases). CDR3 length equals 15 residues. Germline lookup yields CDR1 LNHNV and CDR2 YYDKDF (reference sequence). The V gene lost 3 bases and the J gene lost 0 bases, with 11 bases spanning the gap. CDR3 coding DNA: TGTGCCACCAGCAGCTCCAGGGGAGCTAACTATGGCTACACCTTC. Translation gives CATSSSRGANYGYTF. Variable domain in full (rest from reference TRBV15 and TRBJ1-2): DAMVIQNPRYQVTQFGKPVTLSCSQTLNHNVMYWYQQKSSQAPKLLFHYYDKDFNNEADTPDNFQSRRPNTSFCFLDIRSPGLGDTAMYLCATSSSRGANYGYTFGSGTRLTVV.

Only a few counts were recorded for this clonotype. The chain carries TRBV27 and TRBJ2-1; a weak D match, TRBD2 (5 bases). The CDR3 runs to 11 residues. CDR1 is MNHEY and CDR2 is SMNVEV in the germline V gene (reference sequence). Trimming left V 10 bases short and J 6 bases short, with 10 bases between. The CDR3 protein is CATLLGNEQFF. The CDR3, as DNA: TGTGCCACCCTACTAGGCAATGAGCAGTTCTTC.

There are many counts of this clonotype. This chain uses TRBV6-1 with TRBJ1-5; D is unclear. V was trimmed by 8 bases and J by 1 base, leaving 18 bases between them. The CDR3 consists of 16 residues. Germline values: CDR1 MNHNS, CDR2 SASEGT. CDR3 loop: CASGVQVGWSNQPQHF. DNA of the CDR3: TGTGCCAGCGGTGTTCAGGTGGGATGGAGCAATCAGCCCCAGCATTTT.

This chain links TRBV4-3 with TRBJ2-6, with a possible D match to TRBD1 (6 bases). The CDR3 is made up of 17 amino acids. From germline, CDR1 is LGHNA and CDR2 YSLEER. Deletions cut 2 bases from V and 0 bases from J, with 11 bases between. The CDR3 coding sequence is TGCGCCAGCAGCCAAAACAGGGCCAGCTCTGGGGCCAACGTCCTGACTTTC. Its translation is CASSQNRASSGANVLTF.

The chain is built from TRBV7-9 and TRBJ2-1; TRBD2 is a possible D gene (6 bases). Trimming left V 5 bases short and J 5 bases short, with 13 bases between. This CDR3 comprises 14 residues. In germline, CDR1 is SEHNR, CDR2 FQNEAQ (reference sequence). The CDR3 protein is CASSQTGANNEQFF. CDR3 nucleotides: TGTGCCAGCAGCCAGACGGGAGCTAACAATGAGCAGTTCTTC.

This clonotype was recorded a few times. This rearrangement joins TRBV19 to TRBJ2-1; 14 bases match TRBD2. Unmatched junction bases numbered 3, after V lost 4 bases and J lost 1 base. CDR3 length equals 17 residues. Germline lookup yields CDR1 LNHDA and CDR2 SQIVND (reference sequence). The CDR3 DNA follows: TGTGCCAGTAGTACACGGACTAGCGGGAGGTCCTACAATGAGCAGTTCTTC. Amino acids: CASSTRTSGRSYNEQFF.